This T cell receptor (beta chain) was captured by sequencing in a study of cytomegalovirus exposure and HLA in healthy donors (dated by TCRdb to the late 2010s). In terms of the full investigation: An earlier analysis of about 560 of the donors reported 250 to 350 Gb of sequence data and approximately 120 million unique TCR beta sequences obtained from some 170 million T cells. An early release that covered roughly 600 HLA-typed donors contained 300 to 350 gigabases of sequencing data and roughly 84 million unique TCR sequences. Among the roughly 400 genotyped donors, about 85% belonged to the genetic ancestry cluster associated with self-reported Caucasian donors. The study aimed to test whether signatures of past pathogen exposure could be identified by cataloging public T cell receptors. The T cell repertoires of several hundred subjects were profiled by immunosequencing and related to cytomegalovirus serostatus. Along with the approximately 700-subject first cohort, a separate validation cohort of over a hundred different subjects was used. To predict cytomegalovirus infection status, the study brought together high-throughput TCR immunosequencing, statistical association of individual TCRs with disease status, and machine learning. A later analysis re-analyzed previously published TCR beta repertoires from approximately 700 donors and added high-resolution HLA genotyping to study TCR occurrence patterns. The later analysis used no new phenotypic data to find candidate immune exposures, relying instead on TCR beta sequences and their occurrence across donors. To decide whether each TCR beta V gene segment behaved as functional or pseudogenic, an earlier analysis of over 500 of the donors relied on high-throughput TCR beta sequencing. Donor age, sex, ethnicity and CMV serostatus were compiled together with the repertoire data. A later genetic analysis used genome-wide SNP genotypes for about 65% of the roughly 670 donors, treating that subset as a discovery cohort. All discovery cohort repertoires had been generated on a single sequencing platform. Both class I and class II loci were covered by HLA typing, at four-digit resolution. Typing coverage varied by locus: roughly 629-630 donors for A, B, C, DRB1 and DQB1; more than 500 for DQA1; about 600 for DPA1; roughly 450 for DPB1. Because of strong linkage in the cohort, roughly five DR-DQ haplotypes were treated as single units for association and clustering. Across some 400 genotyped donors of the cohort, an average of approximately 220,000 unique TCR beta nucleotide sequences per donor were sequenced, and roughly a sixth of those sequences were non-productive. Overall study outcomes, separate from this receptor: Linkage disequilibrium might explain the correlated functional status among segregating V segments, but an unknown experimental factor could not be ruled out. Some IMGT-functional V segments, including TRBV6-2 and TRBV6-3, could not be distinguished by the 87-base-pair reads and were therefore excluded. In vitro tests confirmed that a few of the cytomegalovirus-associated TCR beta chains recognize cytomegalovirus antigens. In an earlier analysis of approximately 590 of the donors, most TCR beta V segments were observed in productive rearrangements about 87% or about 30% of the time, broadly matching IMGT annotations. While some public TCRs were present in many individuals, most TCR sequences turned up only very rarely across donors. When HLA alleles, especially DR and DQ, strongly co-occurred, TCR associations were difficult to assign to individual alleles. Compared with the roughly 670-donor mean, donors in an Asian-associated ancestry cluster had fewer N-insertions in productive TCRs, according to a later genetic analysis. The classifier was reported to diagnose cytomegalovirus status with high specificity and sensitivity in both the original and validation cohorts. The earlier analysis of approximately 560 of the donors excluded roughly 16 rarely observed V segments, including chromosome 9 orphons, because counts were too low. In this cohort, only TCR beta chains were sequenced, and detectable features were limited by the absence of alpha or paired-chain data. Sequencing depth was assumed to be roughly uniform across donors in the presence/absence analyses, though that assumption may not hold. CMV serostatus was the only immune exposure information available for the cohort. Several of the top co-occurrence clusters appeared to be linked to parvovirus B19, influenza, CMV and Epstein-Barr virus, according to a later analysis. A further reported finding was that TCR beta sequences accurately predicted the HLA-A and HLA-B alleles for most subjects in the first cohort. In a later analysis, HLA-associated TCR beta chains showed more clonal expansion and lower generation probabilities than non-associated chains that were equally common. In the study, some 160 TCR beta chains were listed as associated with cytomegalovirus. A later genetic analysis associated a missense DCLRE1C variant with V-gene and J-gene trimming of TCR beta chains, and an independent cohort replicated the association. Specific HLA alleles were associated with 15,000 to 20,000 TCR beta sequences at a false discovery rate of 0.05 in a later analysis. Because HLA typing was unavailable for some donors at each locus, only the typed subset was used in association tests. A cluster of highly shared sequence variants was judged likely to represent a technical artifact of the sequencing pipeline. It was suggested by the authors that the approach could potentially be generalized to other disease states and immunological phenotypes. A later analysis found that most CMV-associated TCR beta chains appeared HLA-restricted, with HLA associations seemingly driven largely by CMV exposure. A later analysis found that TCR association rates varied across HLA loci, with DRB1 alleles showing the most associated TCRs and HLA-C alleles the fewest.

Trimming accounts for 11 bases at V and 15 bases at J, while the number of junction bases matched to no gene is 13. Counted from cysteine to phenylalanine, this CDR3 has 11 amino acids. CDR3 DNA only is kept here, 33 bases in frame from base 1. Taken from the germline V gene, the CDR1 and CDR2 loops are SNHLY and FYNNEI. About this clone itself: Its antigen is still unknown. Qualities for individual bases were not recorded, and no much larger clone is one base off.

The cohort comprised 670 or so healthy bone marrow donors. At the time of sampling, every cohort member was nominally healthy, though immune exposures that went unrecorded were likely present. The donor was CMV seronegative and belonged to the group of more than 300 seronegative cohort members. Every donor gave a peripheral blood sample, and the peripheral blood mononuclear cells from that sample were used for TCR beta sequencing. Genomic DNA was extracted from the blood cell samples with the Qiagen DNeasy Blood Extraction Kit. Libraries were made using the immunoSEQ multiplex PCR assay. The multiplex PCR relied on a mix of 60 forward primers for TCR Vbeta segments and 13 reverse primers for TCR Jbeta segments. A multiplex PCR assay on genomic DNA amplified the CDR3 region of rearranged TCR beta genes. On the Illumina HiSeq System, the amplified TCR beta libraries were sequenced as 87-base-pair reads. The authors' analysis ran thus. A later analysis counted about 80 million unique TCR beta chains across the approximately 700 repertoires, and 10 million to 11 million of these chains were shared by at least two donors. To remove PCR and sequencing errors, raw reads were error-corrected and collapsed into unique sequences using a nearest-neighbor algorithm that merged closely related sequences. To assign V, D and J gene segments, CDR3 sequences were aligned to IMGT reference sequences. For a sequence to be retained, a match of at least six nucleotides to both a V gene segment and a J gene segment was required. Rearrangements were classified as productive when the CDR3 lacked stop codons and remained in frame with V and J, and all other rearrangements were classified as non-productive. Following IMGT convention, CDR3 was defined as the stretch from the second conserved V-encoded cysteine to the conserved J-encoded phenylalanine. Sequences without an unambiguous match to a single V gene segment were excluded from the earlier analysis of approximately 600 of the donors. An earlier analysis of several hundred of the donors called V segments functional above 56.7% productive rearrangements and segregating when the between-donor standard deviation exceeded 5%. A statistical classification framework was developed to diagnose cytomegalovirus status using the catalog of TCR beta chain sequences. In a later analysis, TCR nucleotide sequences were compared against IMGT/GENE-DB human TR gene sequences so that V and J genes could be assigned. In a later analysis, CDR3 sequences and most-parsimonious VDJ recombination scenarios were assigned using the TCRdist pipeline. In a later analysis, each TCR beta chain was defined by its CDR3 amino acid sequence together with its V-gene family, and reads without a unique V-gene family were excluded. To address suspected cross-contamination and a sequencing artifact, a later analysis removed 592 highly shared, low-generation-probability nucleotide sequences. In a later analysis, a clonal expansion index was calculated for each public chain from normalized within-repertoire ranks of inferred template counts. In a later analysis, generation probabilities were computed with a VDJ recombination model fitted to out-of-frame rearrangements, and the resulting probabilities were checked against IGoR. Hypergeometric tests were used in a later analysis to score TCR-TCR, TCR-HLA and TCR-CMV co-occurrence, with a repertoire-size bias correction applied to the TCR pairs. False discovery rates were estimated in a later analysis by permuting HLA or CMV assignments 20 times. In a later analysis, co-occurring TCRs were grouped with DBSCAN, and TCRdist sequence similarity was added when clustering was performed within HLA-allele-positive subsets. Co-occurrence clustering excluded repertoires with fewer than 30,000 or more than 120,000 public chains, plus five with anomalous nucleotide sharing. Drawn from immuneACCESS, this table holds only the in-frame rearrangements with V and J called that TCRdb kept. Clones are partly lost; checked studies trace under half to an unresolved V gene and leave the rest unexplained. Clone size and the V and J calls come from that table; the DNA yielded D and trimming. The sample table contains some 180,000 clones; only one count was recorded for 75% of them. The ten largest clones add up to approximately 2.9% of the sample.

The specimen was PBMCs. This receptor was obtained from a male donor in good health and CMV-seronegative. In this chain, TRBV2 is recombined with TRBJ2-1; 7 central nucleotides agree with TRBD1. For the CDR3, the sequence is CAGGTRGPPFF. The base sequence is TGTGCCGGCGGCACTAGGGGGCCCCCGTTCTTC.